What follows is one TCR beta chain and its context. The data are from a study of PD-L1 blockade in urothelial cancer. The table came from immunoSEQ multiplex PCR; TCRdb's copy has only in-frame clones and leaves some out. The data show about 14,000 clones, more than 75% seen once. With 0 bases clipped from V and 2 bases from J, the junction kept 7 bases outside the gene matches. The CDR3 is 17 amino acids. CDR1 is LGHNA and CDR2 is YNFKEQ in the germline V gene. Source: PBMCs, taken around atezolizumab (anti-PD-L1) treatment. This sequence originates from a man between 65 and 85 years old with urothelial cancer. This sequence joins TRBV4-2 and TRBJ1-3; 7 bases match TRBD1. The CDR3 spells CASSQDPRGRTGNTIYF. As DNA, the CDR3 is TGTGCCAGCAGCCAAGATCCAAGGGGGCGTACTGGAAACACCATATATTTT.